This T cell receptor beta chain was documented in a study of glioma-infiltrating T cells after dendritic cell vaccination. This clone appeared once. The PCR used 60 V beta and 13 J beta primers. Libraries were prepared by immunoSEQ multiplex PCR; TCRdb keeps only in-frame clonotypes and omits some of them. Of tens of thousands of clones detected, roughly 80% appear once; the ten largest clones hold approximately 2.1%. The ends lost 5 bases at V and 2 bases at J; junction bases unmatched: 18. The V gene's germline CDR1 is SGHTA and CDR2 FQGTGA. This CDR3 has 19 amino acids. The V gene is TRBV7-3, the J gene TRBJ2-3, with TRBD2 matching over 8 bases. The TCR sequence derives from a human donor with glioblastoma. Specimen: blood, collected before dendritic cell vaccination. CDR3 region: CASSPSRAGVPRATDTQYF. CDR3 DNA: TGTGCCAGCAGCCCTTCTAGAGCGGGAGTTCCCCGGGCCACAGATACGCAGTATTTT.